The 5 T cell receptor beta chains given below trace back to one sample, sequenced in a study of human T cells and chemical hapten exposure. The study extracted total RNA from unfractionated whole blood. The library attached unique molecular identifiers to individual cDNA molecules. Via MiXCR, TCRdb re-called the reads, giving one row per CDR3 protein. Of 95,000 to 150,000 distinct CDR3 sequences listed, about 8.9% are singletons. Input material: whole blood. The receptors were sampled from a human donor in good health. Some clones in this sample may be carry-over from other donors' samples.

This sequence joins TRBV6-5 and TRBJ2-1; 8 nucleotides line up with TRBD1. CDR3 length: 17 amino acids. Germline assignment: CDR1 MNHEY and CDR2 SVGAGI. The V and J ends lost 4 bases and 0 bases, in that order; junction bases with no gene match: 8. The CDR3: CASSSRTGPTSYNEQFF. The CDR3 nucleotides are TGTGCCAGCAGTTCCCGGACAGGGCCCACCTCCTACAATGAGCAGTTCTTC.

This clonotype was counted ten times or more. The chain has TRBV6-2 or TRBV6-3 and TRBJ1-1; D not resolved. The CDR3 extends over 16 amino acids. Germline V gene sequence: CDR1 MNHEY, CDR2 SVGEGT. The V gene lost 0 bases and the J gene lost 0 bases, with 11 bases spanning the gap. This chain's CDR3 is CASSYSNRPMNTEAFF. The CDR3 coding sequence is TGTGCCAGCAGTTACTCGAACAGACCCATGAACACTGAAGCTTTCTTT.

The CDR3 DNA sequence: TGTGCCAGCACCCTTGCGGCCGACTCTAACTATGGCTACACCTTC. Translated: CASTLAADSNYGYTF. The chain is built from TRBV2 and TRBJ1-2; D not resolved. V was clipped by 7 bases and J by 0 bases, with 15 bases between them. The CDR3 is 15 residues long. Germline values: CDR1 SNHLY, CDR2 FYNNEI.

This clonotype was detected ten times or more. This rearrangement joins TRBV20-1 to TRBJ1-5, with D possibly being TRBD1 (6 bases). Germline CDR1 DFQATT, CDR2 SNEGSKA (reference sequence). CDR3 length: 12 residues. V dropped 6 bases and J dropped 5 bases, with 11 bases sitting between them. CDR3 protein: CSARRTDQPQHF. CDR3 nucleotides: TGCAGTGCGAGACGGACAGATCAGCCCCAGCATTTT.

This clonotype was seen many times. The chain combines TRBV6-5 with TRBJ2-7, with D perhaps matching TRBD1 (6 bases). Trimming left V 10 bases short and J 3 bases short, with 16 bases between. From germline, CDR1 is MNHEY and CDR2 SVGAGI. The CDR3 length is 13 residues. CDR3 sequence: CATAMTGNYEQYF. The CDR3 DNA sequence: TGTGCCACCGCAATGACAGGCAACTACGAGCAGTACTTC.